Listed below are T cell receptor beta chains from one sample, sequenced in a study of post-analysis software for immune sequencing data. TCRdb ran MiXCR on the PCR reads and lists one entry per CDR3 protein. The sample records about 820,000 distinct CDR3 sequences, roughly 50% being singletons. The specimen sequenced was blood. The source is a girl under 18 with multiple sclerosis. Each CDR3 is given with its conserved first and last residue. Each record gives: D gene, clone size, J gene, CDR3 length, V gene, CDR3 DNA, CDR3 protein. The D gene is left open where the match is weak. A row's size may be missing; if present it is once, few, many or a size class.

D: -; size: once; J: TRBJ1-2; length: 14; V: TRBV5-1; DNA: TGCGCCAGCAGCTTGGGAGAGAGCGCCTATGGCTACACCTTC; CDR3: CASSLGESAYGYTF
D: -; size: -; J: TRBJ1-2; length: 15; V: TRBV12-3/TRBV12-4; DNA: TGTACCAGCAGTCCTCATTTGGGCAGCCCCTATGGCTACACCTTC; CDR3: CTSSPHLGSPYGYTF
D: -; size: -; J: TRBJ2-7; length: 14; V: TRBV5-1; DNA: TGCGCCAGCAGCGGAGTTTCCACCTTCTACGAGCAGTACTTC; CDR3: CASSGVSTFYEQYF
D: -; size: -; J: TRBJ2-5; length: 16; V: TRBV5-1; DNA: TGCGCCAGCAGCTCCCGGGACCGCCTGTATGGCGAGACCCAGTACTTC; CDR3: CASSSRDRLYGETQYF
D: TRBD1; size: few; J: TRBJ2-4; length: 13; V: TRBV7-2; DNA: TGTGCCAGCAGCAAGGACAGGGCTAACATTCAGTACTTC; CDR3: CASSKDRANIQYF
D: -; size: -; J: TRBJ2-5; length: 18; V: TRBV5-1; DNA: TGCGCCAGCAGCTTTAAGGCAGGGGAGGTCCCAGAACTGCAGACCCAGTACTTC; CDR3: CASSFKAGEVPELQTQYF
D: TRBD1; size: -; J: TRBJ2-1; length: 14; V: TRBV13; DNA: TGTGCCATCCCCTCGGACAGGGGTACAACTGAGCAGTTCTTC; CDR3: CAIPSDRGTTEQFF
D: TRBD2; size: -; J: TRBJ2-7; length: 15; V: TRBV20-1; DNA: TGCAGTGCTAGAATCCTAGCGGGGAACACCTACGAGCAGTACTTC; CDR3: CSARILAGNTYEQYF
D: -; size: -; J: TRBJ2-7; length: 13; V: TRBV12-3/TRBV12-4; DNA: TGTGCCAGCAGTTTGGCTAGTATGTACGAGCAGTACTTC; CDR3: CASSLASMYEQYF
D: TRBD2; size: few; J: TRBJ2-7; length: 13; V: TRBV12-3/TRBV12-4; DNA: TGTGCCAGCAGTCCGGGGGGTGGGTCCGAGCAGTACTTC; CDR3: CASSPGGGSEQYF
D: TRBD1; size: -; J: TRBJ2-5; length: 19; V: TRBV9; DNA: TGTGCCAGCAGCGTAGCAGGGACAGGGGTGGGGTCAGGACAAGAGACCCAGTACTTC; CDR3: CASSVAGTGVGSGQETQYF
D: -; size: -; J: TRBJ1-4; length: 14; V: TRBV20-1; DNA: TGCAGTGCTAGAGATCGAACAGGGAATGAAAAACTGTTTTTT; CDR3: CSARDRTGNEKLFF
D: -; size: few; J: TRBJ1-2; length: 13; V: TRBV20-1; DNA: TGCAGTGCTAGAGATGGGTGGAAGGGTGGCTACACCTTC; CDR3: CSARDGWKGGYTF
D: -; size: few; J: TRBJ2-5; length: 14; V: TRBV29-1; DNA: TGCAGCATAGGACTGCGGCTGGGAGTTGAGACCCAGTACTTC; CDR3: CSIGLRLGVETQYF
D: TRBD2; size: -; J: TRBJ2-2; length: 15; V: TRBV12-3/TRBV12-4; DNA: TGTGCCAGCAGTCGGCCTCTAGCGGGAACCGGGGAGCTGTTTTTT; CDR3: CASSRPLAGTGELFF
D: -; size: -; J: TRBJ2-7; length: 17; V: TRBV7-2; DNA: TGTGCCAGCAGCTTAGAGGAGGGGGCACTCTCCTACTACGAGCAGTACTTC; CDR3: CASSLEEGALSYYEQYF
D: -; size: -; J: TRBJ2-1; length: 14; V: TRBV3-1; DNA: TGTGCCAGCAGCCAGGGATCCCTTTCGGATGAGCAGTTCTTC; CDR3: CASSQGSLSDEQFF
D: TRBD1; size: -; J: TRBJ1-2; length: 16; V: TRBV5-1; DNA: TGCGCCAGCAGCTGGGGACAGCTCGGGGCTAACTATGGCTACACCTTC; CDR3: CASSWGQLGANYGYTF
D: TRBD1; size: -; J: TRBJ2-7; length: 16; V: TRBV15; DNA: TGTGCCACCAGCAGAGATCCCGGGACAGGGGTCTACGAGCAGTACTTC; CDR3: CATSRDPGTGVYEQYF
D: TRBD2; size: -; J: TRBJ2-2; length: 16; V: TRBV2; DNA: TGTGCCAGCACCAATAGCGGGGGGCCCCCCACCGGGGAGCTGTTTTTT; CDR3: CASTNSGGPPTGELFF
D: -; size: few; J: TRBJ2-3; length: 18; V: TRBV10-1; DNA: TGCGCCAGCAGTGAGTCGCCAGCCTCAGGCCCTCGCACAGATACGCAGTATTTT; CDR3: CASSESPASGPRTDTQYF
D: TRBD1; size: -; J: TRBJ2-1; length: 15; V: TRBV20-1; DNA: TGCAGTGCCCTACTAGTAGGACAGGGCAACGGTGAGCAGTTCTTC; CDR3: CSALLVGQGNGEQFF
D: -; size: -; J: TRBJ1-1; length: 15; V: TRBV5-1; DNA: TGCGCCAGCAGCTTGGATTCGGGGGTGAACACTGAAGCTTTCTTT; CDR3: CASSLDSGVNTEAFF
D: TRBD1; size: -; J: TRBJ2-7; length: 15; V: TRBV9; DNA: TGTGCCAGCAGCGTGTGGGACAGGGGTCCCTACGAGCAGTACTTC; CDR3: CASSVWDRGPYEQYF
D: -; size: few; J: TRBJ1-6; length: 14; V: TRBV2; DNA: TGTGCCAGCAGTGAGACAGGACTTAATTCACCCCTCCACTTT; CDR3: CASSETGLNSPLHF
D: -; size: -; J: TRBJ1-1; length: 11; V: TRBV29-1; DNA: TGCAGCGTTGCCGTGGACACTGAAGCTTTCTTT; CDR3: CSVAVDTEAFF
D: TRBD1; size: few; J: TRBJ2-1; length: 15; V: TRBV18; DNA: TGTGCCAGCTCATCGACAGGGCACTCCTACAATGAGCAGTTCTTC; CDR3: CASSSTGHSYNEQFF
D: -; size: -; J: TRBJ1-5; length: 16; V: TRBV6-6; DNA: TGTGCCAGCAGTTACTCGGCACGGGGATTCAATCAGCCCCAGCATTTT; CDR3: CASSYSARGFNQPQHF
D: TRBD1; size: few; J: TRBJ2-1; length: 17; V: TRBV15; DNA: TGTGCCACCAGCAGGGAGGCCCGACAGGGTTCCTACAATGAGCAGTTCTTC; CDR3: CATSREARQGSYNEQFF
D: -; size: few; J: TRBJ1-2; length: 14; V: TRBV27; DNA: TGTGCCAGCACCTCAGCCTCCTCCAAGTATGGCTACACCTTC; CDR3: CASTSASSKYGYTF
D: -; size: -; J: TRBJ2-7; length: 14; V: TRBV18; DNA: TGTGCCAGCTCACGGGGCAGGGAAACCTACGAGCAGTACTTC; CDR3: CASSRGRETYEQYF
D: -; size: -; J: TRBJ1-2; length: 13; V: TRBV10-2; DNA: TGCGCCAGCAGTGAGTCTTTATGGTTGGGCTACACCTTC; CDR3: CASSESLWLGYTF
D: -; size: -; J: TRBJ2-3; length: 15; V: TRBV7-2; DNA: TGTGCCAGCAGCTTAGTGGCGGGGAGCACAGATACGCAGTATTTT; CDR3: CASSLVAGSTDTQYF
D: -; size: few; J: TRBJ2-7; length: 15; V: TRBV27; DNA: TGTGCCAGCAGGAGCACAGGGTTAAACTCCTACGAGCAGTACTTC; CDR3: CASRSTGLNSYEQYF
D: TRBD2; size: -; J: TRBJ2-5; length: 16; V: TRBV29-1; DNA: TGCAGCGCCGAGCTAAGGCTAGCGGGGACCCAAGAGACCCAGTACTTC; CDR3: CSAELRLAGTQETQYF
D: -; size: -; J: TRBJ1-2; length: 14; V: TRBV7-9; DNA: TGTGCCAGCAGCTTATTCAGGGTTCCTTATGGCTACACTTTC; CDR3: CASSLFRVPYGYTF
D: -; size: -; J: TRBJ1-1; length: 16; V: TRBV5-4; DNA: TGTGCCAGCAGCCCTGGAGGGGGACTTGTGAACACTGAAGCTTTCTTT; CDR3: CASSPGGGLVNTEAFF
D: -; size: few; J: TRBJ2-7; length: 12; V: TRBV6-2/TRBV6-3; DNA: TGTGCCAGCAGTTACATGGGCTACGAGCAGTACTTC; CDR3: CASSYMGYEQYF
D: TRBD2; size: -; J: TRBJ2-5; length: 17; V: TRBV5-1; DNA: TGCGCCAGCAGAGGGACTAGCGGGGGGGAAACGTCAGAGACCCAGTACTTC; CDR3: CASRGTSGGETSETQYF
D: -; size: few; J: TRBJ2-1; length: 13; V: TRBV15; DNA: TGTGCCACCAGCAGAGAGATCGGGAATGAGCAGTTCTTC; CDR3: CATSREIGNEQFF
D: -; size: few; J: TRBJ1-1; length: 14; V: TRBV5-1; DNA: TGCGCCAGCAGCTTGAGCGCGGTGAACACTGAAGCTTTCTTT; CDR3: CASSLSAVNTEAFF